The source of this TCR beta chain is a study of a mutant IDH1 vaccine in newly diagnosed glioma (dated by TCRdb to 2020 to 2023). For context, the study as a whole: Patients were given eight vaccinations, in weeks 1, 3, 5, 7, 11, 15, 19 and 23, which matched visits V03 through V10. Peripheral blood was collected at six visits: V03 (baseline), V05, V07, V10, V12 and V13. Vaccination began 4-6 weeks after radiotherapy alone, or alongside temozolomide cycles in the chemotherapy-containing groups. For exploratory analyses, longitudinal TCRB deep sequencing was carried out in more than 20 treated patients wherever samples were available. Of the 32 patients who were treated, around 62% were male and around 40% were female, and the mean age was roughly 40 years. Before enrollment, patients had received standard therapy of radiotherapy alone, temozolomide alone, or radiochemotherapy with temozolomide; most received the combination.

On this clone itself: Its antigen is unknown. No quality values exist for individual bases; no much larger clone is one base distant.

General study outcomes and caveats: Availability determined which PBMC samples were chosen for TCRB deep sequencing. Pseudoprogression seemed to be unrelated to changes in the top peripheral T cell clonotypes found by TCRB sequencing. Vaccine-induced immune responses across multiple MHC alleles were detected in approximately 93% of patients. It was noted by the authors that analyses of patient blood samples could not be reproduced owing to sample limitations.

CDR3 length: 14 amino acids, cysteine to phenylalanine. The entry retains the CDR3 DNA only, 42 bases that are in frame from base 1. V is clipped by 6 bases and J by 4 bases, and the sequence between their germline boundaries is 15 bases long. According to the germline V gene, CDR1 reads MRHNA and CDR2 reads SNTAGT. Reading the label with the study, this specimen's time point is: week 11, during vaccination. Each vaccine dose was 300 ug of a 20-mer mutant IDH1 peptide in Montanide, given subcutaneously with topical imiquimod. Newly diagnosed WHO grade 3 or 4 IDH1-mutant astrocytomas showing loss of nuclear ATRX were present in the donors. The samples were drawn from NOA16, a multicentre, single-arm, open-label phase I trial in Germany that tested a mutant IDH1 peptide vaccine in humans for the first time. Genomic DNA for TCRB sequencing was isolated from EDTA blood with the DNeasy Blood and Tissue Kit.

Receptors were amplified or captured by the immunoSEQ multiplex PCR assay. Rearranged TCR beta chain sequences were amplified with the hsTCRB Kit following the manufacturer's protocol. An Illumina MiSeq was used to sequence the TCRB libraries. Turning to the authors' computational methods: The kit vendor's proprietary platform handled demultiplexing, trimming and gene mapping. In its TCRdb copy, this immuneACCESS table keeps in-frame sequences only and misses some clones. Where compared with another copy, unresolved V genes explain less than half of these, and the others have no known cause. V and J calls and clone size are as listed in that table; D and trimming were resolved from the DNA. Recorded for this sample are tens of thousands of clones; 90% of them occurred a single time. The top ten constitute around 21% of the sample.

Sequenced here: PBMCs, sampled from a glioma patient whose treatment included an IDH1 peptide vaccine. The source is a man younger than 35 with glioma. The chain employs TRBV6-4 and TRBJ1-1, with TRBD1 perhaps the D gene, on 5 matching bases. The nucleotides read TGTGCCAGCAGCGCCTCCGGGACGAGCACTGAAGCTTTCTTT. This translates into CASSASGTSTEAFF.